This TCR beta chain was identified during a study of blood T cells in healthy people across ages. Alongside a J-beta primer mix, a sample-barcoded 5' primer served in a second PCR lasting roughly 6 to 12 cycles. TCRdb reanalysed the 5' RACE reads using MiXCR and keeps one entry per CDR3 protein. The sample holds nearly 800,000 distinct CDR3 sequences; more than 55% are singletons and the top ten take roughly 26%. The length of the CDR3 is 16 residues. Unmatched junction bases numbered 7, after V lost 5 bases and J lost 0 bases. This chain connects TRBV12-3 or TRBV12-4 to TRBJ2-4; 7 positions agree with TRBD1. This receptor was obtained from a man between 40 and 49 years old in good health. The source material was blood. CDR3 nucleotide sequence: TGTGCCAGCAGTGGACAGGCCCGAGGAGCCAAAAACATTCAGTACTTC. It is translated as CASSGQARGAKNIQYF.